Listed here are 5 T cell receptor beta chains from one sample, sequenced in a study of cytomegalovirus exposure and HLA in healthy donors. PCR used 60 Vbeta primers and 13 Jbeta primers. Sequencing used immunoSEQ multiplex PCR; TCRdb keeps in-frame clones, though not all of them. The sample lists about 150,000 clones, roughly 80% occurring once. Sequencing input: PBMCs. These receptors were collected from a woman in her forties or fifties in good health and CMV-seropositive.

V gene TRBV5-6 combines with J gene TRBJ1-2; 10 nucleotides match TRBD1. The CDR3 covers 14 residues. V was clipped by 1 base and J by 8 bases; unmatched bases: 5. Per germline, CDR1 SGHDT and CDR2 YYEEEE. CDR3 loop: CASSLSGTGEGYTF. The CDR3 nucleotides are TGTGCCAGCAGCTTGTCGGGGACAGGGGAAGGCTACACCTTC.

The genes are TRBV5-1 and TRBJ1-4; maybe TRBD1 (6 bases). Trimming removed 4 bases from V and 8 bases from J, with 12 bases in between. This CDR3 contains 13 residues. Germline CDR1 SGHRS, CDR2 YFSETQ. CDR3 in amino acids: CASSTGPKEKLFF. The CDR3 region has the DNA TGCGCCAGCAGCACAGGGCCAAAAGAAAAACTGTTTTTT.

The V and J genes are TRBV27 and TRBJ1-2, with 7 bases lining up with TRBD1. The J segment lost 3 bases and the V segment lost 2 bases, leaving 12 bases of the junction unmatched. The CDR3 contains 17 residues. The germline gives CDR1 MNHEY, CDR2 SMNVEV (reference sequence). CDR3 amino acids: CASSLRRGQGGYYGYTF. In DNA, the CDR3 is TGTGCCAGCAGTTTACGACGAGGCCAGGGGGGTTACTATGGCTACACCTTC.

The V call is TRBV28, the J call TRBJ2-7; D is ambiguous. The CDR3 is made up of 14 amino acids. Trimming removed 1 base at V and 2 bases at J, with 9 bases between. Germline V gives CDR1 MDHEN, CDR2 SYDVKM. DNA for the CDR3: TGTGCCAGCAGTTTATCCGCTAGTCCCTACGAGCAGTACTTC. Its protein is CASSLSASPYEQYF. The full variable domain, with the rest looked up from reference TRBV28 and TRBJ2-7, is DVKVTQSSRYLVKRTGEKVFLECVQDMDHENMFWYRQDPGLGLRLIYFSYDVKMKEKGDIPEGYSVSREKKERFSLILESASTNQTSMYLCASSLSASPYEQYFGPGTRLTVT.

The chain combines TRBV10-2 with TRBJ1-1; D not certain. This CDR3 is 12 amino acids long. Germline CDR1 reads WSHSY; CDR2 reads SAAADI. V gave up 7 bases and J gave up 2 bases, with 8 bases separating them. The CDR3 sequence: CASTNSNTEAFF. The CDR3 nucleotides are TGCGCCAGCACGAACAGTAACACTGAAGCTTTCTTT.